This TCR beta chain was recorded in a study of vaccination and CD4 T cells after COVID-19. Findings and limits, study-wide: Spike mono-reactivity marked 304 of 307 vaccine-specific clones in convalescent patients.

The V gene's germline CDR1 is DFQATT and CDR2 SNEGSKA (reference sequence). The V and J ends lost 0 bases and 0 bases respectively, with 6 bases between them. This CDR3 is built from 14 residues. A note on this clonotype: The target antigen is unknown.

The treatment here: 10-day PBMC culture with coronavirus spike peptide pools or control peptides (ViraFEST assay). Convalescent patients tested SARS-CoV-2 PCR positive from March to December 2020, before Alpha, Beta and Delta emerged. With more than eight days of culture completed, CD4+ T cells were isolated by negative selection. Cultured CD4+ T-cell DNA underwent Oncomine TCR Beta short-read sequencing. TCRdb called the PCR reads again in MiXCR, with one record for every CDR3 protein. The sample shows around 19,000 distinct CDR3 sequences, 45% to 50% of them seen only once. Sequenced material: CD4+ T cells from blood, cultured in vitro. This receptor was identified in a human donor who had recovered from COVID-19. The gene calls are TRBV20-1 and TRBJ2-1; D gene unclear. The CDR3 DNA reads TGCAGTGCTAGAGAGTCGGGCTCCTACAATGAGCAGTTCTTC. Translated, it gives CSARESGSYNEQFF.